One sample yielded the 14 T cell receptor beta chains listed below, sequenced in a study of sequential checkpoint blockade in melanoma. Treatment described: randomized to nivolumab then ipilimumab (arm A) or the reverse (arm B). Produced via immunoSEQ multiplex PCR; TCRdb's table is partial and in-frame only. The sample yields roughly 2,000 clones, 15% to 20% seen once. The source was tumor tissue (inferred from file names), collected from a patient given nivolumab and ipilimumab in sequence. Receptors originate from a human donor with melanoma.

This clone was observed a few times. This chain uses TRBV6-8 with TRBJ2-3, with 15 bases matching TRBD2. Trimming cost V 5 bases and J 6 bases; bases outside gene matches: 6. The V gene's germline CDR1 is MNHGY and CDR2 SAAAGT. This CDR3 is built from 16 residues. The CDR3 region has the DNA TGTGCCAGCAGTGACGGACTAGCGGGAGGGATGGATACGCAGTATTTT. Encoded protein: CASSDGLAGGMDTQYF.

This rearrangement joins TRBV18 to TRBJ2-2; D gene ambiguous. The CDR3 is 14 amino acids. Trimming left V 3 bases short and J 0 bases short, with 5 bases between. Germline V gene lookup returns CDR1 KGHSH and CDR2 LQKENI. The DNA of the CDR3 is TGTGCCAGCTCACCCTTTGCGAACACCGGGGAGCTGTTTTTT. Its translation is CASSPFANTGELFF.

The chain is built from TRBV15 and TRBJ2-7, with 8 bases that match TRBD1. V was pared by 0 bases and J by 1 base, with 8 bases of the junction left unmatched. The CDR3 sequence is 17 residues long. Germline assignment: CDR1 LNHNV and CDR2 YYDKDF (reference sequence). The CDR3 sequence: CATSRERGTGPSYEQYF. The CDR3 region has the DNA TGTGCCACCAGCAGAGAGAGGGGGACAGGACCTTCCTACGAGCAGTACTTC.

This sequence joins TRBV19 and TRBJ2-2; D perhaps matches TRBD2 (5 bases). There are 13 residues in the CDR3. From germline, CDR1 is LNHDA and CDR2 SQIVND (reference sequence). V was shortened by 8 bases and J by 11 bases, with 18 bases between the two germline ends. The CDR3 is CASFLLRTGELFF. The CDR3 region has the DNA TGTGCCAGTTTCTTACTCCGAACGGGAGAGCTGTTTTTT.

The table lists this clone with a count of one. The chain recombines TRBV19 with TRBJ1-2; 9 bases are a match to TRBD1. Germline V gene sequence: CDR1 LNHDA, CDR2 SQIVND (reference sequence). This CDR3 comprises 15 residues. The trim removed 7 bases at V and 5 bases at J, leaving 11 bases unmatched. CDR3 nucleotide sequence: TGTGCCAGTATCAACCTTGGACAGGGGATATATGGCTACACCTTC. Encoded protein: CASINLGQGIYGYTF. The full variable domain, completed using reference TRBV19 and TRBJ1-2, is DGGITQSPKYLFRKEGQNVTLSCEQNLNHDAMYWYRQDPGQGLRLIYYSQIVNDFQKGDIAEGYSVSREKKESFPLTVTSAQKNPTAFYLCASINLGQGIYGYTFGSGTRLTVV.

This clone is termed medium-sized. The rearrangement uses TRBV11-3 and TRBJ1-1, with D maybe TRBD1 (5 bases). There are 17 residues in the CDR3. The V and J ends lost 3 bases and 2 bases respectively, with 19 bases between them. Germline lookup yields CDR1 SGHNT and CDR2 YENEEA. CDR3 in amino acids: CASSFARAWRGNTEAFF. CDR3 nucleotides: TGTGCCAGCAGCTTTGCCAGGGCTTGGAGGGGTAACACTGAAGCTTTCTTT.

The chain uses TRBV14 and TRBJ1-2; TRBD1 is a possible D gene (5 bases). CDR3 length: 15 residues. V lost 3 bases and J lost 4, with 15 bases in between. Germline-derived CDR1 and CDR2 are SGHDN and FVKESK. For the CDR3, the DNA is TGTGCCAGCAGCCACAGCCGGGACTGGGGCTATGGCTACACCTTC. This sequence encodes CASSHSRDWGYGYTF.

This clone was counted ten times or more. This chain links TRBV11-3 with TRBJ2-5, with 12 bases that match TRBD2. V trimming: 5 bases; J trimming: 5 bases; junction bases outside the gene matches: 12. Per the germline V gene, CDR1 is SGHNT and CDR2 is YENEEA. The CDR3 is made up of 17 amino acids. The CDR3: CASSPPKRLAGVETQYF. CDR3 nucleotide sequence: TGTGCCAGCAGCCCCCCCAAGCGACTAGCGGGAGTGGAGACCCAGTACTTC.

In this sample, this clone turned up many times. The chain uses TRBV11-3 and TRBJ2-5; 8 positions match TRBD2. This CDR3 spans 15 amino acids. Germline V lookup: CDR1 SGHNT, CDR2 YENEEA. The trim removed 3 bases at V and 3 bases at J, leaving 6 bases unmatched. CDR3 sequence reads: CASSLLGAGEETQYF. The CDR3 DNA sequence: TGTGCCAGCAGCTTGCTAGGAGCGGGGGAAGAGACCCAGTACTTC.

This clone occurred a few times. The V gene is TRBV5-1, the J gene TRBJ2-5, with a tentative D call TRBD2 (6 bases). Per germline, CDR1 SGHRS and CDR2 YFSETQ. The CDR3 spans 15 residues. V lost 6 bases, J lost 5 bases, and 20 bases lay in between. The CDR3 loop is CASTRDSQPGETQYF. CDR3 bases: TGCGCCAGCACCCGGGACTCCCAGCCTGGCGAGACCCAGTACTTC.

Ten or more counts support this clone. The chain uses TRBV4-1 and TRBJ2-1; tentatively, D is TRBD1 or TRBD2 (5 bases each). The length of the CDR3 is 16 residues. CDR1 and CDR2 (germline): MGHRA, YSYEKL. V was trimmed by 7 bases and J by 0 bases, leaving 16 bases between them. The CDR3 DNA is TGCGCCAGCACCAGGGACGGTGGGAGCTCCTACAATGAGCAGTTCTTC. Encoded protein: CASTRDGGSSYNEQFF.

This clone appeared a few times. The V and J genes are TRBV28 and TRBJ1-5; D is undetermined. The CDR3 runs 14 residues. Germline values: CDR1 MDHEN, CDR2 SYDVKM. The V and J ends lost 4 bases and 8 bases respectively, with 15 bases between them. The CDR3 DNA reads TGTGCCAGCAGTTCAGACTGGTTGACGGAGCCCCAGCATTTT. Residues: CASSSDWLTEPQHF.

The V gene is TRBV9, the J gene TRBJ2-3; D gene unclear. This CDR3 spans 13 amino acids. Trimming pared 0 bases from V and 3 bases from J, leaving 5 bases between. The germline gives CDR1 SGDLS, CDR2 YYNGEE. The CDR3 DNA follows: TGTGCCAGCAGCGTAGAGACAACAGATACGCAGTATTTT. This gives the protein CASSVETTDTQYF. The full variable domain, rest sourced from reference TRBV9 and TRBJ2-3, is DSGVTQTPKHLITATGQRVTLRCSPRSGDLSVYWYQQSLDQGLQFLIQYYNGEERAKGNILERFSAQQFPDLHSELNLSSLELGDSALYFCASSVETTDTQYFGPGTRLTVL.

Within the sample, this clone is medium-sized. This sequence joins TRBV6-8 and TRBJ2-2; D perhaps matches TRBD2 (6 bases). The CDR3 runs 14 residues. Trimming removed 5 bases from V and 7 bases from J, with 14 bases in between. The germline gives CDR1 MNHGY, CDR2 SAAAGT. The CDR3 is CASSEEGTHGELFF. CDR3 coding DNA: TGTGCCAGCAGTGAGGAAGGGACTCACGGGGAGCTGTTTTTT.